This T cell receptor beta chain was found in a study of shared clonotypes between healthy human individuals. As concerns this clone: Its antigen is unknown.

The assay was immunoSEQ multiplex PCR, and TCRdb's table has in-frame clones only and misses some. The sample lists approximately 600,000 clones; approximately 95% were seen once. Naivety among CD8 cells was defined by CD45RO negativity and positive CCR7 selection, thereby excluding terminally differentiated effector memory CD45RA+ cells. Germline V gene data show CDR1 as SGHDN and CDR2 as FVKESK. This CDR3 has 16 amino acids. Trimming pared 4 bases from V and 4 bases from J, leaving 19 bases between. Study findings and constraints: Clonotype sharing among donors likely depends on sequencing depth. Richness estimates generally favored naive over memory subsets.

V gene TRBV14 combines with J gene TRBJ2-5; D is perhaps TRBD2 (7 bases). This clonotype was sampled from a woman younger than 45 in good health. Sequences were obtained from naive CD8+ T cells sorted from blood. The CDR3 DNA reads TGTGCCAGCAGCCCACACAGGACCCGGGGGGCAGAGACCCAGTACTTC. The encoded protein is CASSPHRTRGAETQYF.